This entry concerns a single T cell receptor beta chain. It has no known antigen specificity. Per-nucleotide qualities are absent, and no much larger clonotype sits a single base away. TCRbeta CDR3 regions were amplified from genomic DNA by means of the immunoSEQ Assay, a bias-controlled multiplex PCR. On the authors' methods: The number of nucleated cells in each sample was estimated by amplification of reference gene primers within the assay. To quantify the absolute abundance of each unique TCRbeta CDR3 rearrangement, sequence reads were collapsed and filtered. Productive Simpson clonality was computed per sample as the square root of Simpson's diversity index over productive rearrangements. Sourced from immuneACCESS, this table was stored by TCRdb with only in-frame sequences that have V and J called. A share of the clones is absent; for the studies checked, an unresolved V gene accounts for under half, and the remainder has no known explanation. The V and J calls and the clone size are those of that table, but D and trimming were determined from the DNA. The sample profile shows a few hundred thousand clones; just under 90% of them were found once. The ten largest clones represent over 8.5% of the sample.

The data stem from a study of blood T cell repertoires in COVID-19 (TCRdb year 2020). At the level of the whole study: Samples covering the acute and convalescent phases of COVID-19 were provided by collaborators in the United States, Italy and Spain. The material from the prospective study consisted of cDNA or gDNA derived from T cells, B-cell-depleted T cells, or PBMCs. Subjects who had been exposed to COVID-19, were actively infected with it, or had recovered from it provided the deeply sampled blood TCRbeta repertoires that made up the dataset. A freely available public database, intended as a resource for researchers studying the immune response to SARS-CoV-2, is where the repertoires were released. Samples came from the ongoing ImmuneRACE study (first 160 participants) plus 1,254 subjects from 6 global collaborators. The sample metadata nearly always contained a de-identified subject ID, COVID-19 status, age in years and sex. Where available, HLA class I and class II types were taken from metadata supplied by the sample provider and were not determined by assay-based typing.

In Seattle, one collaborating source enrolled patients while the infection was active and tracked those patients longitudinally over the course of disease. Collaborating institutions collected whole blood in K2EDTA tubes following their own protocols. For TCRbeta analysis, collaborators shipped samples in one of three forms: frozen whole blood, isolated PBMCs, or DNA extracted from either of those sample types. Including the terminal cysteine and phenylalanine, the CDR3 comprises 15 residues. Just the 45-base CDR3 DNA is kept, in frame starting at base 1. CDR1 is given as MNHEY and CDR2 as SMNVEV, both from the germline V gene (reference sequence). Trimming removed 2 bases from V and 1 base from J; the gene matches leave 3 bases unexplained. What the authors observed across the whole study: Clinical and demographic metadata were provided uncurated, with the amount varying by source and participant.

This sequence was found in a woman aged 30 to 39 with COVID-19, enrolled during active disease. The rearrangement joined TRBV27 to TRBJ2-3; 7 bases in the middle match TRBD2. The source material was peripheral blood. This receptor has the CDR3 CASSLPTSGTDTQYF. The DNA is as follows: TGTGCCAGCAGTTTACCTACTAGCGGCACAGATACGCAGTATTTT.